This is a list of T cell receptor beta chains from one sample in a study of T cell clonotyping in hematopoietic cell transplantation. The repertoire was sequenced with immunoSEQ multiplex PCR; TCRdb's copy has only in-frame clones and lacks some. The sample yields about 69,000 clones, roughly 93% seen once. Sequencing was performed on peripheral blood mononuclear cells. These receptors all stem from a man aged 45-65 years in good health. Some clones in this sample may be carry-over from other donors' samples. Each CDR3 is given with its conserved first and last residue. A D gene is named only where the DNA matches it firmly. Size is omitted from some rows. Given values are once, few, many or a class for expanded clones.

j_call v_call d_call clone_size cdr3_nt cdr3_aa
TRBJ1-4 TRBV30 - - TGTGCCTGGAGTGGAGTACAGGAAAAACTGTTTTTT CAWSGVQEKLFF
TRBJ2-5 TRBV7-8 - once TGTGCCAGCAGCTCCTTTCGGGCCGGGGCTTCGCTAGAGACCCAGTACTTC CASSSFRAGASLETQYF
TRBJ1-6 TRBV6-1 - - TGTGCCAGCAGTGACAGGGGAATAGATAATTCACCCCTCCACTTT CASSDRGIDNSPLHF
TRBJ2-7 TRBV4-3 - - TGCGCCAGCAGCCAAGGTCTGGGGGGCGAGCAGTACTTC CASSQGLGGEQYF
TRBJ2-3 TRBV4-3 TRBD2 - TGCGCCAGCAGCCAAGATTGGCCTAGCGGGGGATCACTCACAGATACGCAGTATTTT CASSQDWPSGGSLTDTQYF
TRBJ1-2 TRBV19 - once TGTGCCAGTACCCCATCAAGTCAGACAGCCAACTATGGCTACACCTTC CASTPSSQTANYGYTF
TRBJ2-6 TRBV6-5 TRBD1 - TGTGCCAGCAGTTTAGGGACAGGGCGTGGGGCCAACGTCCTGACTTTC CASSLGTGRGANVLTF
TRBJ2-7 TRBV9 TRBD1 - TGTGCCAGCAGCGTGGGGACAGGTACCGAGCAGTACTTC CASSVGTGTEQYF
TRBJ2-3 TRBV6-6 TRBD2 - TGTGCCTGTCAGGTGGCGGGGGGAGATACGCAGTATTTT CACQVAGGDTQYF
TRBJ2-1 TRBV30 TRBD2 - TGTGCCTGGTTACGACCCGGGACTAGTATTGAGCAGTTCTTC CAWLRPGTSIEQFF
TRBJ1-2 TRBV4-2 - - TGTGCCAGCAGCCCTACAGGGAACTATGGCTACACCTTC CASSPTGNYGYTF
TRBJ2-1 TRBV28 TRBD2 - TGTGCCAGCAGCCCTGGAGGGACTAGCTCTTCCTATGAGCAGTTCTTC CASSPGGTSSSYEQFF
TRBJ1-6 TRBV6-1 - - TGTGCCAGCCGGGGGAACGGGGATAATTCACCCCTCCACTTT CASRGNGDNSPLHF
TRBJ2-7 TRBV27 - once TGTGCCAGCAGTTTATTGACCCCGGGGGCGAGCTCCTACGAGCAGTACTTC CASSLLTPGASSYEQYF
TRBJ1-2 TRBV11-2 TRBD1 - TGTGCCAGCAGCTTACAATCAGGGGGCTCGAGCTATGGCTACACCTTC CASSLQSGGSSYGYTF
TRBJ2-7 TRBV27 - once TGTGCCAGCAGTTTGCGGCGGTTCGAATACGAGCAGTACTTC CASSLRRFEYEQYF
TRBJ2-1 TRBV7-9 TRBD2 - TGTGCCAGCAGCCCTCTTCGGACTAGCGGGAGTAACAATGAGCAGTTCTTC CASSPLRTSGSNNEQFF
TRBJ1-2 TRBV4-3 - - TGCGCCAGCAGCCAAGATCGAAGTGGACCTTACTATGGCTACACCTTC CASSQDRSGPYYGYTF
TRBJ1-5 TRBV28 TRBD1 once TGTGCCAGCAGTTCAATTTTCGGGACAGCGATCGGCAATCAGCCCCAGCATTTT CASSSIFGTAIGNQPQHF
TRBJ2-2 TRBV28 - - TGTGCCAGCATCCAACAGGGACTAACCACCGGGGAGCTGTTTTTT CASIQQGLTTGELFF
TRBJ2-2 TRBV23-1 TRBD2 once TGCGCCAGCAGTCAGTTGGACGGACTAGCGGGGCAGAACACCGGGGAGCTGTTTTTT CASSQLDGLAGQNTGELFF
TRBJ2-1 TRBV28 - - TGTGCCATCAAACCCCCGGCGGCGAGCTCCTACAATGAGCAGTTCTTC CAIKPPAASSYNEQFF
TRBJ2-5 TRBV28 - - TGTGCCAGCAGTTTATCTGGCGCCCGGGAGACCCAGTACTTC CASSLSGARETQYF
TRBJ1-1 TRBV5-4 TRBD1 - TGTGCCAGCAGCCGAGGGTCCACAGGGGTGAACACTGAAGCTTTCTTT CASSRGSTGVNTEAFF
TRBJ1-1 TRBV9 - - TGTGCCAGCAGCCCGGACCCAGGGTTGGGGACGACTGAAGCTTTCTTT CASSPDPGLGTTEAFF
TRBJ2-7 TRBV28 TRBD1 - TGTGCCAGCAGTCTTTCAGACAGGGGCGGCGAGCAGTACTTC CASSLSDRGGEQYF
TRBJ1-1 TRBV6-5 - - TGTGCCAGCAGCCCTTTTAGGAACACTGAAGCTTTCTTT CASSPFRNTEAFF
TRBJ1-1 TRBV5-4 - - TGTGCCAGCAGCGGAGGGGGACCGGTGTACATGAACACTGAAGCTTTCTTT CASSGGGPVYMNTEAFF
TRBJ1-1 TRBV14 - - TGTGCCAGCAGCCAACTGTTGATAGATGGAGCTTTCTTT CASSQLLIDGAFF
TRBJ2-5 TRBV7-2 - - TGTGCCAGCAGCCCCGGCCCGGAGACCCAGTACTTC CASSPGPETQYF
TRBJ2-6 TRBV9 TRBD1 - TGTGCCAGCAGGCAGGGCGGGACAGGGGAATACTCTGGGGCCAACGTCCTGACTTTC CASRQGGTGEYSGANVLTF
TRBJ2-3 TRBV5-8 TRBD2 - TGTGCCAGCAGCTGGAGACTAGCGGGGAGCACAGATACGCAGTATTTT CASSWRLAGSTDTQYF
TRBJ2-7 TRBV9 TRBD1 once TGTGCCAGCAGCGAACAGGGGCAGTCCCACTACGAGCAGTACTTC CASSEQGQSHYEQYF
TRBJ1-3 TRBV27 TRBD1 - TGTGCCAGCAGTTCGGGACAGGGGAGTCTAAACACCATATATTTT CASSSGQGSLNTIYF
TRBJ1-2 TRBV5-1 - - TGCGCCAGCAGCTTGTCCGGGCTCAGCTATGGCTACACCTTC CASSLSGLSYGYTF
TRBJ1-2 TRBV29-1 - - TGCAGCGTTGAACTGGGGCACGGGATCGGTGGCTACACCTTC CSVELGHGIGGYTF
TRBJ2-2 TRBV4-1 TRBD2 - TGCGCCAGCAGCCAAAGTAGCGGGAGGGCCTCCGGGGAGCTGTTTTTT CASSQSSGRASGELFF
TRBJ2-5 TRBV7-6 TRBD2 - TGTGCCAGCAGCCAGCGGGGGGGCAGTGAGACCCAGTACTTC CASSQRGGSETQYF
TRBJ1-5 TRBV6-1 - - TGTGCCAGCAGTGAATCCTGGAGAAGGCCCCAGCATTTT CASSESWRRPQHF
TRBJ2-6 TRBV5-1 TRBD1 - TGCGCCAGCAGACCCGGGACAGACCGCTCTGGGGCCAACGTCCTGACTTTC CASRPGTDRSGANVLTF
TRBJ1-1 TRBV7-2 - - TGTGCCAGCAGCTTTAAAGGGGACACTGAAGCTTTCTTT CASSFKGDTEAFF
TRBJ2-2 TRBV9 - - TGTGCCAGCAGCGGGGACCGGGACGGCCACACCGGGGAGCTGTTTTTT CASSGDRDGHTGELFF
TRBJ2-1 TRBV2 - - TGTGCCAGCAGTGGAGTCAATGAGCAGTTCTTC CASSGVNEQFF
TRBJ1-5 TRBV9 - - TGTGCCAGCAGCGTACCAAATCAGCCCCAGCATTTT CASSVPNQPQHF
TRBJ1-2 TRBV6-5 - few TGTGCCAGCAGTTACCGAACTAACTATGGCTACACCTTC CASSYRTNYGYTF
TRBJ2-2 TRBV11-2 TRBD2 - TGTGCCAGCGAAGGGGGGACTAGCGGTGGAGAGCTGTTTTTT CASEGGTSGGELFF